This paragraph reports one T cell receptor (beta chain). The antigen is undetermined. This sample stems from a study of T-cell memory formation after mild COVID-19. Findings and caveats of the study: Confirmation of SARS-CoV-2 specificity was lacking for second-wave clones peaking day 37.

Sample barcodes and UMIs were carried by the TCR alpha and TCR beta cDNA libraries that 5'RACE generated with constant-segment primers. TCRdb processed the 5' RACE reads anew with MiXCR; each CDR3 protein has one entry. Altogether approximately 180,000 distinct CDR3 sequences are present, 16% being singletons, with the ten largest covering about 2%. Trimming removed 3 bases from V and 4 bases from J, with 13 bases in between. The CDR3 loop spans 15 amino acids. Looked up from germline, CDR1 is SGHTA and CDR2 is FQGNSA. Sequencing used PBMCs or a T cell subset sorted from them (not recorded which). The gene calls are TRBV7-2 and TRBJ1-5; no firm D call. The clonotype originates from an adult woman who had mild COVID-19 (a few samples of this study predate the infection). Cell type and time point are not known. The CDR3 DNA sequence: TGTGCCAGCAGCTTTCGCGGATCTGGAAATCAGCCCCAGCATTTT. Residues: CASSFRGSGNQPQHF.